Below, 17 T cell receptor beta chains from the same sample are listed, as sequenced in a study of shared clonotypes between healthy human individuals (dated by TCRdb to about 2020). Library generation was performed with the immunoSEQ multiplex PCR assay. TCRdb stores this immuneACCESS table with in-frame sequences only. Part of the clones is absent; in the studies checked, under half of the shortfall reflects unresolved V genes, and no reason is known for the rest. The sample data list more than 200,000 clones, and approximately 65% of these were observed just once. Of the sample, over 8.5% is held by the ten largest clones. Input material: memory CD4+ T cells sorted from blood. This specimen's cell subset or site label, interpreted: CD45RA-negative fraction. These TCRs come from a man aged 25-45 years in good health.

The chain carries TRBV27 and TRBJ2-3, with TRBD2 identical over 9 bases. V was clipped by 6 bases and J by 2 bases; unmatched bases: 15. This CDR3 has 18 residues. Germline CDR1 MNHEY, CDR2 SMNVEV (reference sequence). The CDR3 region has the DNA TGTGCCAGCAGACGAAGGGGTCTAGCGGGATCCTACACAGATACGCAGTATTTT. Amino acids: CASRRRGLAGSYTDTQYF.

The genes are TRBV12-5 and TRBJ1-5; 7 nucleotides match TRBD1. Per germline, CDR1 LGHNT and CDR2 FRNRAP. Trimming removed 1 base from V and 6 bases from J; junction bases left unmatched: 0. The CDR3 covers 13 residues. In DNA form, the CDR3 reads TGTGCTAGTGGTTTGGACAGGGGTCAGCCCCAGCATTTT. The encoded protein is CASGLDRGQPQHF.

This clone occurred once. The V gene is TRBV2, the J gene TRBJ2-2; 8 bases are a match to TRBD1. The CDR3 consists of 16 residues. V was pared by 2 bases and J by 7 bases, with 9 bases of the junction left unmatched. The V gene's germline CDR1 is SNHLY and CDR2 FYNNEI. DNA for the CDR3: TGTGCCAGCAGTGAAAAAAGAGCAGGGGGCGACGGGGAGCTGTTTTTT. This codes for CASSEKRAGGDGELFF.

The V call is TRBV14, the J call TRBJ2-3; no clear D. Trimming removed 0 bases at V and 5 bases at J, with 6 bases between. The CDR3 is made up of 13 amino acids. Per the germline V gene, CDR1 is SGHDN and CDR2 is FVKESK. CDR3 nucleotides: TGTGCCAGCAGCCAAGATAACGGAGATACGCAGTATTTT. This gives the protein CASSQDNGDTQYF.

The chain couples TRBV6-5 to TRBJ2-2; 12 bases agree with TRBD2. V shed 6 bases and J 8 bases; nucleotides not matched to a gene: 4. The V gene's germline CDR1 is MNHEY and CDR2 SVGAGI. CDR3 size: 14 residues. CDR3 protein: CASSGLAGRGELFF. For the CDR3, the DNA is TGTGCCAGCAGCGGACTAGCGGGAAGAGGGGAGCTGTTTTTT.

CDR3 DNA sequence: TGTGCCAGCAGTTTTTCCGGGACAGGGCCAAAAGGCTATGGCTACACCTTC. This translates into CASSFSGTGPKGYGYTF. The J gene is TRBJ1-2, the V gene TRBV28, with TRBD1 matching 9 bases. The trim removed 3 bases at V and 4 bases at J, leaving 12 bases unmatched. CDR1 and CDR2 from the germline V gene are MDHEN and SYDVKM. CDR3 length equals 17 residues.

The chain employs TRBV27 and TRBJ2-7; 9 nucleotides agree with TRBD2. The germline CDR1 and CDR2 sequences are MNHEY and SMNVEV (reference sequence). The CDR3 extends over 14 amino acids. The trim removed 8 bases at V and 1 base at J, leaving 6 bases unmatched. The CDR3, as DNA: TGTGCCAGCCAAGAGACTAGCGGATCCTACGAGCAGTACTTC. Amino acids: CASQETSGSYEQYF.

The chain has TRBV27 and TRBJ2-7, with D possibly being TRBD1 or TRBD2 (6 bases each). Deletions cut 4 bases from V and 3 bases from J, with 16 bases between. Germline lookup yields CDR1 MNHEY and CDR2 SMNVEV (reference sequence). The CDR3 loop spans 15 amino acids. CDR3 loop: CASSSGGTHRYEQYF. The CDR3 DNA is TGTGCCAGCAGTTCTGGCGGGACACACCGCTACGAGCAGTACTTC.

This chain links TRBV5-1 with TRBJ2-1; 10 nucleotides agree with TRBD2. CDR3 length: 16 residues. V trimming: 4 bases; J trimming: 4 bases; junction bases outside the gene matches: 8. Germline V gene lookup returns CDR1 SGHRS and CDR2 YFSETQ. CDR3 sequence (DNA): TGCGCCAGCAGCCGAGGGGGGACTAGCGCTTACAATGAGCAGTTCTTC. Translating it yields CASSRGGTSAYNEQFF.

This clone has just one count. The chain combines TRBV19 with TRBJ2-1; TRBD2 matches at 8 bases. The CDR3 sequence is 14 residues long. Germline loops: CDR1 LNHDA, CDR2 SQIVND (reference sequence). Losses at the gene ends were 8 bases for V and 9 bases for J; bases not matched to a gene: 12. DNA of the CDR3: TGTGCCAGTGTCTTCGGGAGGGCCGGCACTGAGCAGTTCTTC. This codes for CASVFGRAGTEQFF.

The chain combines TRBV28 with TRBJ2-3; 7 positions match TRBD1. This CDR3 has 16 residues. CDR1 and CDR2 from the germline V gene are MDHEN and SYDVKM. With 0 bases clipped from V and 8 bases from J, the junction kept 11 bases outside the gene matches. The CDR3 here is CASSLWRTGQAGTQYF. The CDR3 region has the DNA TGTGCCAGCAGTTTATGGAGGACAGGCCAGGCAGGTACGCAGTATTTT. The full variable domain, rest sourced from reference TRBV28 and TRBJ2-3, is DVKVTQSSRYLVKRTGEKVFLECVQDMDHENMFWYRQDPGLGLRLIYFSYDVKMKEKGDIPEGYSVSREKKERFSLILESASTNQTSMYLCASSLWRTGQAGTQYFGPGTRLTVL.

The chain recombines TRBV7-9 with TRBJ2-5; possible D gene TRBD2, 6 bases. The V gene's germline CDR1 is SEHNR and CDR2 FQNEAQ (reference sequence). CDR3 length equals 14 residues. V dropped 6 bases and J dropped 3 bases, with 14 bases sitting between them. The CDR3 here is CASSQSGGKETQYF. The CDR3 coding sequence is TGTGCCAGCAGTCAGTCTGGCGGGAAAGAGACCCAGTACTTC.

This clone was found a few times. This chain uses TRBV11-3 with TRBJ1-1; D unclear. Germline V gene lookup returns CDR1 SGHNT and CDR2 YENEEA. The V end lost 3 bases, the J end lost 0 bases, and 5 bases lay between the germline ends. The CDR3 consists of 13 residues. CDR3 nucleotide sequence: TGTGCCAGCAGCTTCTCAGTGAACACTGAAGCTTTCTTT. Its translation: CASSFSVNTEAFF.

The gene calls are TRBV27 and TRBJ2-7; D not certain. Per germline, CDR1 MNHEY and CDR2 SMNVEV (reference sequence). The V and J ends lost 8 bases and 2 bases respectively, with 4 bases between them. The CDR3 length is 10 residues. CDR3 sequence reads: CASGTYEQYF. DNA of the CDR3: TGTGCCAGCGGGACCTACGAGCAGTACTTC.

V gene TRBV27 combines with J gene TRBJ2-3, with TRBD2 matching over 7 bases. Germline V gives CDR1 MNHEY, CDR2 SMNVEV (reference sequence). The V segment lost 3 bases and the J segment 8 bases; nucleotides outside the gene matches: 5. This CDR3 has 13 residues. The CDR3 coding sequence is TGTGCCAGCAGTTTTCTCCAGCGGGGTACGCAGTATTTT. It codes for CASSFLQRGTQYF.

The V and J genes are TRBV18 and TRBJ2-7; perhaps TRBD1 as D (5 bases). Per the germline V gene, CDR1 is KGHSH and CDR2 is LQKENI. V gave up 1 base and J gave up 3 bases, with 10 bases separating them. This CDR3 comprises 14 residues. CDR3 nucleotides: TGTGCCAGCTCACCACAGGGGATGGGCTACGAGCAGTACTTC. Protein sequence: CASSPQGMGYEQYF.

The chain links TRBV9 to TRBJ1-5; no clear D. V lost 3 bases to trimming and J lost 9 bases, with 10 bases between them. Germline V CDR1 and CDR2: SGDLS, YYNGEE. The CDR3 covers 12 residues. CDR3 DNA sequence: TGTGCCAGCAGCGACGGACGGCGGCCCCAGCATTTT. It translates to CASSDGRRPQHF.